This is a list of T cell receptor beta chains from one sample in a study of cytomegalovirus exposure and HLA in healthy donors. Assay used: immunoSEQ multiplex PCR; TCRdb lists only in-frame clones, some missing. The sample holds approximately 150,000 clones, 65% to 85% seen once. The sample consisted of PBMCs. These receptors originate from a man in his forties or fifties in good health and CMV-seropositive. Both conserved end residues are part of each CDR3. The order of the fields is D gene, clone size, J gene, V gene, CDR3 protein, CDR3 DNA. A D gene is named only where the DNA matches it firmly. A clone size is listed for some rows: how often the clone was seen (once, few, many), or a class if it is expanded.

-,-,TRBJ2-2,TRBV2,CASSKQGLANTGELFF,TGTGCCAGCAGTAAACAGGGCCTCGCGAACACCGGGGAGCTGTTTTTT
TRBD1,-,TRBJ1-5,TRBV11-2,CASSLTGGGNQPQHF,TGTGCCAGCAGCTTGACAGGGGGGGGCAATCAGCCCCAGCATTTT
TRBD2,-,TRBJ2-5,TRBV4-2,CASSPASGGEETQYF,TGTGCCAGCAGCCCGGCTAGCGGGGGGGAAGAGACCCAGTACTTC
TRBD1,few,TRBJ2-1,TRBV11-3,CASSLGQGTYNEQFF,TGTGCCAGCAGCTTGGGACAGGGGACCTACAATGAGCAGTTCTTC
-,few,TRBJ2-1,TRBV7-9,CASSITSGYNEQFF,TGTGCCAGCAGCATCACTAGTGGCTACAATGAGCAGTTCTTC
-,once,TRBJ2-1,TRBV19,CASSIRTEWGNEQFF,TGTGCCAGTAGTATAAGGACAGAATGGGGCAATGAGCAGTTCTTC
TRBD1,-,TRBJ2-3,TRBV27,CASSLRDRGRGDTQYF,TGTGCCAGCAGCCTTCGTGACAGGGGGCGGGGAGATACGCAGTATTTT
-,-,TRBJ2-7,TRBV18,CASSRAGGYEQYF,TGTGCCAGCTCACGTGCCGGGGGCTACGAGCAGTACTTC
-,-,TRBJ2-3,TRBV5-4,CASSLNSGATDTQYF,TGTGCCAGCAGCTTGAATAGCGGTGCTACAGATACGCAGTATTTT
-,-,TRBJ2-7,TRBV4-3,CASSQVGSSYEQYF,TGCGCCAGCAGCCAAGTCGGGAGCTCCTACGAGCAGTACTTC
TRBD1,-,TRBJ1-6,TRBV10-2,CASSRGQGAAKSPLHF,TGCGCCAGCTCCCGGGGTCAGGGGGCGGCAAAATCACCCCTCCACTTT
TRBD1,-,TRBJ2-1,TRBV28,CASSLPGQGLYNEQFF,TGTGCCAGCAGTTTACCGGGACAGGGTCTCTACAATGAGCAGTTCTTC
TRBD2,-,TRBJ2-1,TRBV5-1,CASSLFSGGPAYNEQFF,TGCGCCAGCAGCTTGTTTAGCGGGGGTCCAGCTTACAATGAGCAGTTCTTC
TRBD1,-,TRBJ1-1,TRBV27,CASSFGRGPTEAFF,TGTGCCAGCAGTTTCGGCAGGGGGCCCACTGAAGCTTTCTTT
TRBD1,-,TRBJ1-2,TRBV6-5,CASSLHRQGVNYGYTF,TGTGCCAGCAGTTTACACCGACAGGGAGTAAACTATGGCTACACCTTC
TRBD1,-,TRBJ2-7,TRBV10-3,CAIRPGQGGLIEQYF,TGTGCCATCAGACCGGGACAGGGAGGCCTCATCGAGCAGTACTTC
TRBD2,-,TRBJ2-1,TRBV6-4,CASSEVAGSYNEQFF,TGTGCCAGCAGTGAGGTAGCGGGGAGCTACAATGAGCAGTTCTTC
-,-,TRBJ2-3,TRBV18,CASSLTGPTDTQYF,TGTGCCAGCTCACTGACAGGACCCACAGATACGCAGTATTTT
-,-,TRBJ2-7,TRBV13,CASSLVAKSYEQYF,TGTGCCAGCAGCTTAGTGGCCAAATCCTACGAGCAGTACTTC
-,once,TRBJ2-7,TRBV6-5,CASRDYPSSYEQYF,TGTGCCAGCAGAGACTACCCGAGCTCCTACGAGCAGTACTTC
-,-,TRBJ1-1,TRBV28,CASSSWTGGEAFF,TGTGCCAGCAGCTCGTGGACGGGAGGTGAAGCTTTCTTT
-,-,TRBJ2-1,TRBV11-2,CASSSLAATRNEQFF,TGTGCCAGCAGCTCACTAGCCGCGACACGTAATGAGCAGTTCTTC
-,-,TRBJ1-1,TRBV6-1,CASSESGRTEAFF,TGTGCCAGCAGTGAGTCAGGGAGGACTGAAGCTTTCTTT
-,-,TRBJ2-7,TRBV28,CASSLRVSPGEQYF,TGTGCCAGCAGTTTACGGGTCTCCCCGGGGGAGCAGTACTTC
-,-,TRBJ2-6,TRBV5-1,CASSPYEGDGANVLTF,TGCGCCAGCAGCCCTTACGAGGGCGATGGGGCCAACGTCCTGACTTTC
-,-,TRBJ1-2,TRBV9,CASSVDVNRRGYTF,TGTGCCAGCAGCGTAGATGTCAACCGCCGGGGCTACACCTTC
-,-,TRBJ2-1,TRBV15,CATSRDSGVLRNEQFF,TGTGCCACCAGCAGAGATTCGGGGGTTCTGAGGAATGAGCAGTTCTTC
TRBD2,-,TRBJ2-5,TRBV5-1,CASSPGTSGVQETQYF,TGCGCCAGCAGCCCGGGGACTAGCGGGGTCCAAGAGACCCAGTACTTC
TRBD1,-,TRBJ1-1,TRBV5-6,CASSRDSLGAEAFF,TGTGCCAGCAGTCGGGACAGCCTTGGCGCTGAAGCTTTCTTT
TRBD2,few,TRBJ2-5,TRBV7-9,CASSRAGLAGKETQYF,TGTGCCAGCAGCCGTGCTGGACTAGCGGGGAAAGAGACCCAGTACTTC
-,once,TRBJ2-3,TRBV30,CAWRASTTSTDTQYF,TGTGCCTGGAGGGCTAGCACGACTAGCACAGATACGCAGTATTTT
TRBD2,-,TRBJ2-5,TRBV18,CASSPSRGGQETQYF,TGTGCCAGCTCACCATCCCGGGGGGGGCAAGAGACCCAGTACTTC
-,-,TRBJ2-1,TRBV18,CASSRGQISYNEQFF,TGTGCCAGCTCCCGCGGACAGATCTCCTACAATGAGCAGTTCTTC
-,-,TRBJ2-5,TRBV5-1,CASSFTAQYSPETQYF,TGCGCCAGCAGCTTCACCGCCCAGTATTCGCCAGAGACCCAGTACTTC
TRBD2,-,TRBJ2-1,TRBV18,CASSTTSGGSYEQFF,TGTGCCAGCTCTACGACTAGCGGGGGTTCATATGAGCAGTTCTTC
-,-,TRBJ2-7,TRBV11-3,CASSFTGPGEQYF,TGTGCCAGCAGCTTCACAGGACCAGGCGAGCAGTACTTC
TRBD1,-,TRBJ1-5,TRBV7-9,CASRGTDNQPQHF,TGTGCCAGCAGAGGGACAGATAATCAGCCCCAGCATTTT
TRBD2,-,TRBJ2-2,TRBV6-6,CAITGLAGAGELFF,TGTGCCATAACTGGGCTAGCGGGGGCCGGGGAGCTGTTTTTT
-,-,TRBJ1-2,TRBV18,CASSPDSQPNYGYTF,TGTGCCAGCTCCCCCGACTCGCAGCCTAACTATGGCTACACCTTC
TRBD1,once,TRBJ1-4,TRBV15,CATSIGTGEGKLFF,TGTGCCACCAGCATCGGGACAGGGGAGGGAAAACTGTTTTTT
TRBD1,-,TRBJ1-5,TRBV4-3,CASSSGQVGQPQHF,TGCGCCAGCAGCTCAGGACAGGTCGGTCAGCCCCAGCATTTT
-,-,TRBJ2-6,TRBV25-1,CASGGVSGANVLTF,TGTGCCAGCGGCGGGGTCTCTGGGGCCAACGTCCTGACTTTC
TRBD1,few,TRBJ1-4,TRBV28,CASSTIGQGAEKLFF,TGTGCCAGCAGTACCATCGGACAGGGAGCTGAAAAACTGTTTTTT
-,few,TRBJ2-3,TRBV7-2,CASSLSGDTQYF,TGTGCCAGCAGCCTTAGTGGAGATACGCAGTATTTT
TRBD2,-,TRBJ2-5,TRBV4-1,CASSQDNVRGAQYF,TGCGCCAGCAGCCAAGATAACGTCCGGGGGGCCCAGTACTTC
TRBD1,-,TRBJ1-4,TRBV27,CASSPWTGGYEKLFF,TGTGCCAGCAGTCCGTGGACAGGGGGCTACGAAAAACTGTTTTTT
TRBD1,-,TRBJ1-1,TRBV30,CAWTRTGGTEAFF,TGTGCCTGGACACGGACAGGCGGCACTGAAGCTTTCTTT
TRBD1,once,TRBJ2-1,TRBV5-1,CASSPGTGALALYNEQFF,TGCGCCAGCAGCCCCGGGACAGGGGCCTTAGCCCTATACAATGAGCAGTTCTTC
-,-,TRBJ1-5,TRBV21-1,CASSKGQDREGSQPQHF,TGTGCCAGCAGCAAAGGGCAGGACAGGGAGGGGAGTCAGCCCCAGCATTTT
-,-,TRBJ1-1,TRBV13,CASSLGGVGDTEAFF,TGTGCCAGCAGCTTAGGAGGGGTAGGTGACACTGAAGCTTTCTTT
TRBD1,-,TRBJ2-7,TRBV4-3,CASSQAGGGEQYF,TGCGCCAGCAGCCAAGCAGGGGGTGGAGAGCAGTACTTC
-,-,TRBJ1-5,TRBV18,CASSPTETVMYQPQHF,TGTGCCAGCTCACCCACAGAGACAGTTATGTATCAGCCCCAGCATTTT
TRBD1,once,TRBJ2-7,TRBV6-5,CASSLDRGHAYEQYF,TGTGCCAGCAGCTTGGACAGGGGGCACGCCTACGAGCAGTACTTC
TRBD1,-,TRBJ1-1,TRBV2,CASSVDRGTEAFF,TGTGCCAGCAGTGTGGACAGGGGAACTGAAGCTTTCTTT